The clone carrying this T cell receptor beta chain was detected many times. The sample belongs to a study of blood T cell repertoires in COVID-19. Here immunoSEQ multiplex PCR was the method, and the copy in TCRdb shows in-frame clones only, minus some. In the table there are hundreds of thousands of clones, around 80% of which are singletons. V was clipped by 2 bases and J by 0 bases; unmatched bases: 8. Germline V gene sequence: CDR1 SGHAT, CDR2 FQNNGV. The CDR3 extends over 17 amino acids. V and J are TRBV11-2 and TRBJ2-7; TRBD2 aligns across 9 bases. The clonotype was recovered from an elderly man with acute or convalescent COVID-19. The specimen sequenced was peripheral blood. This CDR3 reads CASSLLGSGGLSYEQYF. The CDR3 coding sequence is TGTGCCAGCAGCTTACTTGGCAGCGGGGGGCTCTCCTACGAGCAGTACTTC.